One and the same sample provided the 6 T cell receptor beta chains below, sequenced in a study of shared clonotypes between healthy human individuals. The table came from immunoSEQ multiplex PCR; TCRdb's copy has only in-frame clones and leaves some out. This sample has about 2.1 million clones, with more than 85% found just once. CD45RO-negative cells were positively selected for CCR7, leaving out terminally differentiated effector memory CD45RA+ cells. Sequences were obtained from naive CD8+ T cells from PBMCs. Receptors originate from a man between 18 and 29 years old in good health. Some clones in this sample may be carry-over from other donors' samples.

The chain combines TRBV11-2 with TRBJ2-7; 8 nucleotides align to TRBD2. CDR1 is SGHAT, CDR2 FQNNGV, per germline. V gave up 5 bases and J gave up 2 bases; unmatched junction bases: 8. The CDR3 sequence is 15 residues long. The CDR3 nucleotides are TGTGCCAGCAGCCTAGGCTTGCGGGAGGCCTACGAGCAGTACTTC. Translation: CASSLGLREAYEQYF.

This clone is a singleton in its sample. The J gene is TRBJ2-1, the V gene TRBV7-9; 9 nucleotides match TRBD2. The CDR3 has 17 amino acids. Germline V gene lookup returns CDR1 SEHNR and CDR2 FQNEAQ (reference sequence). The junction had 4 bases not matched to a gene; V was cut back by 1 base and J by 0 bases. CDR3 in amino acids: CASSLDLAGSSYNEQFF. The DNA for the CDR3 is TGTGCCAGCAGCTTAGACCTAGCGGGGTCCTCCTACAATGAGCAGTTCTTC.

This clone was observed a single time. This chain joins TRBV10-2 and TRBJ2-1; no clear D gene. In germline, CDR1 is WSHSY, CDR2 SAAADI. With 2 bases removed from V and 4 bases from J, the gap between germline ends came to 12 bases. This CDR3 is built from 15 residues. This chain's CDR3 is CASSEGYGFYNEQFF. Written as DNA, the CDR3 is TGCGCCAGCAGTGAGGGTTATGGGTTTTACAATGAGCAGTTCTTC.

The J gene is TRBJ2-3, the V gene TRBV6-5, with 12 bases that match TRBD2. The CDR3 is 15 amino acids. Trimming at V came to 5 bases and at J to 3 bases, leaving 3 bases not matched to a gene. Germline V lookup: CDR1 MNHEY, CDR2 SVGAGI. CDR3 sequence reads: CASSALAGGTDTQYF. For the CDR3, the DNA is TGTGCCAGCAGTGCCCTAGCGGGAGGGACAGATACGCAGTATTTT.

V and J are TRBV7-3 and TRBJ1-1; D may be TRBD1 (5 bases). Germline assignment: CDR1 SGHTA and CDR2 FQGTGA. V was shortened by 0 bases and J by 0 bases, with 8 bases between the two germline ends. The CDR3 is 15 residues long. CDR3 sequence: CASSLTAGLNTEAFF. The DNA of the CDR3 is TGTGCCAGCAGCTTAACGGCAGGGTTGAACACTGAAGCTTTCTTT.

About this clone: This sample includes further DNA sequences coding for the same CDR3. This sequence joins TRBV9 and TRBJ1-2; TRBD1 matches at 7 bases. The V gene's germline CDR1 is SGDLS and CDR2 YYNGEE. The CDR3 consists of 14 residues. After removal of 0 bases from V and 8 bases from J, the junction contained 7 bases not matched to a gene. CDR3 DNA sequence: TGTGCCAGCAGCGTAGGGGCAGGGGGTGACGGCTACACCTTC. Encoded protein: CASSVGAGGDGYTF.